The rows below give T cell receptor beta chains drawn from one sample of a study of cytomegalovirus exposure and HLA in healthy donors. Sequencing was performed with immunoSEQ multiplex PCR; in TCRdb, only in-frame clones are kept and a portion is missing. Of approximately 220,000 clones listed, over 65% are singletons. Sequenced material: PBMCs. The receptors were sampled from a man aged 18 to 35 in good health and CMV-seronegative. CDR3s include the opening cysteine and the closing phenylalanine or tryptophan. A D gene is named only where the DNA matches it firmly.

cdr3_aa,d_call,j_call,v_call
CASSLGTGGPLSYGYTF,TRBD1,TRBJ1-2,TRBV5-6
CASKLLAGSYNEQFF,TRBD2,TRBJ2-1,TRBV6-1
CASSLRTGVWYGYTF,TRBD1,TRBJ1-2,TRBV5-1
CASSNKATGESQETQYF,.,TRBJ2-5,TRBV21-1
CASGHPDRGYEQYF,TRBD1,.,TRBV9
CATSRDSGRETQYF,.,TRBJ2-5,TRBV15
CASGLMGLGADTQYF,TRBD2,TRBJ2-3,TRBV12-5
CASSLGGGDSPLHF,TRBD1,TRBJ1-6,TRBV5-4
CATTGGEGGRGEKLFF,.,TRBJ1-4,TRBV15
CASSKDRHTEAFF,TRBD1,TRBJ1-1,TRBV7-9
CAWSVQSNQPQHF,.,TRBJ1-5,TRBV30
CASSQDRGGEQYF,TRBD1,TRBJ2-7,TRBV2
CASRGNGLLYTEAFF,.,TRBJ1-1,TRBV6-5
CASSRPGQGDYGYTF,TRBD1,TRBJ1-2,TRBV16
CASSLERTASWEQYF,.,TRBJ2-7,TRBV7-9
CASSQGLLNQPQHF,.,TRBJ1-5,TRBV19
CASSLLDRGVNEKLFF,TRBD1,TRBJ1-4,TRBV28
CASSLVSSGRGEQYF,TRBD2,TRBJ2-7,TRBV7-2
CASSVTENTEAFF,.,TRBJ1-1,TRBV6-5
CASSGQGGNQPQHF,TRBD1,TRBJ1-5,TRBV19
CASSRRLAGSEQFF,TRBD2,TRBJ2-1,TRBV7-9
CASSTDAGDLGEKLFF,.,TRBJ1-4,TRBV5-1
CASSSSGSYNEQFF,TRBD2,TRBJ2-1,TRBV7-9
CASSLEGNEKLFF,.,TRBJ1-4,TRBV7-7
CASSYEGEEAFF,.,TRBJ1-1,TRBV6-5
CASNVPNNEQFF,.,TRBJ2-1,TRBV11-2
CASSRIPGQEAFF,.,TRBJ1-1,TRBV6-5